This is a list of T cell receptor beta chains from one sample in a study of control samples from healthy donors and cancer patients. Clones were sequenced by immunoSEQ multiplex PCR, and TCRdb holds only the in-frame ones, with some missing. Here the sample spans 150,000 or so clones, around 96% being singletons. The sample comprised blood. The receptors originated from a middle-aged woman in good health. CDR3s include the opening cysteine and the closing phenylalanine or tryptophan. D genes are given only for firm matches. Only part of the rows carry a size: once, few, many, or a class if the clone is expanded.

size: once; D: NA; J: TRBJ2-3; V: TRBV7-9; DNA: TGTGCCAGCAGCGCCCGGGACGGGACAGATACGCAGTATTTT; CDR3: CASSARDGTDTQYF
size: NA; D: NA; J: TRBJ2-3; V: TRBV6-5; DNA: TGTGCCAGCAGTTACGGGGAACCTAGCACAGATACGCAGTATTTT; CDR3: CASSYGEPSTDTQYF
size: NA; D: NA; J: TRBJ1-2; V: TRBV5-4; DNA: TGTGCCAGCAGCGTTTCGGGGCAGCACTATGGCTACACCTTC; CDR3: CASSVSGQHYGYTF
size: NA; D: TRBD2; J: TRBJ2-3; V: TRBV7-2; DNA: TGTGCCAGCAGCTCAACTAGCGGGTACTACACAGATACGCAGTATTTT; CDR3: CASSSTSGYYTDTQYF
size: NA; D: NA; J: TRBJ1-1; V: TRBV7-2; DNA: TGTGCCAGCAGCTCTGGGGGGGATTGGTTGAACACTGAAGCTTTCTTT; CDR3: CASSSGGDWLNTEAFF
size: NA; D: NA; J: TRBJ1-2; V: TRBV7-2; DNA: TGTGCCAGCAGCTTAGCGGTACCGTCGGGGGGCTACACCTTC; CDR3: CASSLAVPSGGYTF
size: NA; D: NA; J: TRBJ1-1; V: TRBV7-9; DNA: TGTGCCAGCAGCGGTGACAGGATCAAAAACACTGAAGCTTTCTTT; CDR3: CASSGDRIKNTEAFF
size: NA; D: NA; J: TRBJ1-4; V: TRBV3-1/TRBV3-2; DNA: TGTGCCAGCAGCCGCGGGGCAGACGCGTTCAATGAAAAACTGTTTTTT; CDR3: CASSRGADAFNEKLFF
size: NA; D: TRBD1; J: TRBJ2-5; V: TRBV15; DNA: TGTGCCACCAGCAGACACAGACAGGGAGAAGAGACCCAGTACTTC; CDR3: CATSRHRQGEETQYF
size: NA; D: TRBD2; J: TRBJ2-1; V: TRBV5-4; DNA: TGTGCCAGCAGCAAGGGACTAGCGGGAGGTAATGAGCAGTTCTTC; CDR3: CASSKGLAGGNEQFF
size: NA; D: TRBD1; J: TRBJ2-6; V: TRBV5-1; DNA: TGCGCCAGCAGCCTGGGACAGCCTTCTGGGGCCAACGTCCTGACTTTC; CDR3: CASSLGQPSGANVLTF
size: NA; D: TRBD1; J: TRBJ2-6; V: TRBV7-6; DNA: TGTGCCAGCAGCTTACGTAACAGGGGCTCAGGGGCCAACGTCCTGACTTTC; CDR3: CASSLRNRGSGANVLTF
size: NA; D: NA; J: TRBJ1-5; V: TRBV7-8; DNA: TGTGCCAGCAGCTTAGAGGAACAGGGTTATCAGCCCCAGCATTTT; CDR3: CASSLEEQGYQPQHF
size: NA; D: NA; J: TRBJ1-2; V: TRBV6-4; DNA: TGTGCCAGCAGTGAAACCCCGGCAGGGGTTGGGGGCTACACCTTC; CDR3: CASSETPAGVGGYTF
size: once; D: NA; J: TRBJ1-1; V: TRBV4-3; DNA: TGCGCCAGCAGCCAAGATGAGGGCAGAAACACTGAAGCTTTCTTT; CDR3: CASSQDEGRNTEAFF
size: once; D: NA; J: TRBJ1-1; V: TRBV19; DNA: TGTGCCAGTAGTATACTAGACAGTTTGAACACTGAAGCTTTCTTT; CDR3: CASSILDSLNTEAFF
size: NA; D: NA; J: TRBJ1-1; V: TRBV29-1; DNA: TGCAGCGTTGACATGGTTGGAGGGAGCACTGAAGCTTTCTTT; CDR3: CSVDMVGGSTEAFF
size: once; D: NA; J: TRBJ2-7; V: TRBV15; DNA: TGTGCCACCAGCAGAGACAAGGGCCCCTACGAGCAGTACTTC; CDR3: CATSRDKGPYEQYF
size: NA; D: TRBD2; J: TRBJ2-3; V: TRBV6-2/TRBV6-3; DNA: TGTGCCAGCAGTCCCACTTGGGGACTAGCGGATTCTAGCACAGATACGCAGTATTTT; CDR3: CASSPTWGLADSSTDTQYF
size: NA; D: NA; J: TRBJ2-6; V: TRBV27; DNA: TGTGCCAGCAGCCTCCTCCGCCGGGATGGGGCCAACGTCCTGACTTTC; CDR3: CASSLLRRDGANVLTF
size: NA; D: TRBD2; J: TRBJ2-5; V: TRBV7-9; DNA: TGTGCCAGCAGCTTCCCTAGCGGGGGGTCTCGGGAGACCCAGTACTTC; CDR3: CASSFPSGGSRETQYF
size: once; D: TRBD2; J: TRBJ2-1; V: TRBV3-1/TRBV3-2; DNA: TGTGCCAGCAGCCCCCGATTAGTCGGGGGGAATGAGCAGTTCTTC; CDR3: CASSPRLVGGNEQFF
size: once; D: NA; J: TRBJ1-1; V: TRBV10-3; DNA: TGTGCCATCAGTGACAGGGGCCCCACTGAAGCTTTCTTT; CDR3: CAISDRGPTEAFF
size: NA; D: NA; J: TRBJ1-2; V: TRBV6-5; DNA: TGTGCCAGCAGCGCGGGCTCTAACTATGGCTACACCTTC; CDR3: CASSAGSNYGYTF
size: few; D: NA; J: TRBJ2-7; V: TRBV7-9; DNA: TGTGCCAGCAGCCTGGGGGGAGGCTCCTACGAGCAGTACTTC; CDR3: CASSLGGGSYEQYF
size: NA; D: TRBD1; J: TRBJ2-6; V: TRBV5-6; DNA: TGTGCCAGCAGCACCGGGACAGGGTCTGGGGCCAACGTCCTGACTTTC; CDR3: CASSTGTGSGANVLTF